Below, 28 T cell receptor beta chains from the same sample are listed, as sequenced in a study of shared T cell receptors in the human thymus. Only in-frame clones appear in the TCRdb table, and some are missing; sequencing was by immunoSEQ multiplex PCR. This repertoire shows fewer than 700,000 clones, roughly 90% found once; its top ten account for over 0.008%. In addition, the sample was reused for a study of human thymus T cells.

The material sequenced was thymocytes. The receptors derive from a boy younger than two with a congenital heart defect.

The gene calls are TRBV5-1 and TRBJ1-4; D remains unclear. Looked up from germline, CDR1 is SGHRS and CDR2 is YFSETQ. This CDR3 is built from 14 residues. The V gene lost 4 bases and the J gene lost 0 bases, with 7 bases spanning the gap. CDR3 sequence (DNA): TGCGCCAGCAGCACGACAACAACTAATGAAAAACTGTTTTTT. Its protein is CASSTTTTNEKLFF.

The rearrangement joins TRBV2 to TRBJ2-7; 10 bases fit TRBD2. The CDR3 loop spans 15 amino acids. The junction had 7 bases not matched to a gene; V was cut back by 6 bases and J by 2 bases. The germline V gene has CDR1 SNHLY and CDR2 FYNNEI. The CDR3 spells CASRDLAGEAYEQYF. In DNA, the CDR3 is TGTGCCAGCAGGGACCTAGCGGGAGAAGCCTACGAGCAGTACTTC.

This rearrangement joins TRBV15 to TRBJ2-5; possible D gene TRBD1, 6 bases. Trimming took off 5 bases at V and 0 bases at J, with 16 bases between the two ends. The CDR3 extends over 16 amino acids. Germline-derived CDR1 and CDR2 are LNHNV and YYDKDF (reference sequence). CDR3 DNA sequence: TGTGCCACCAGCGGACCGACAGGTGGTGACCAAGAGACCCAGTACTTC. Amino acids: CATSGPTGGDQETQYF.

The gene calls are TRBV28 and TRBJ1-4, with D tentatively TRBD1 (6 bases). With 4 bases removed from V and 2 bases from J, the gap between germline ends came to 8 bases. The germline V gene encodes CDR1 MDHEN and CDR2 SYDVKM. The CDR3 runs 14 residues. In DNA, the CDR3 is TGTGCCAGCAGTTACAGGGCGACTAATGAAAAACTGTTTTTT. Its protein is CASSYRATNEKLFF.

This chain connects TRBV5-6 to TRBJ2-1; D call uncertain. Germline CDR1 and CDR2: SGHDT and YYEEEE. The V gene lost 4 bases and the J gene lost 0 bases, with 5 bases spanning the gap. The CDR3 covers 13 residues. In nucleotides, the CDR3 is TGTGCCAGCAGCCCCCGCTCCTACAATGAGCAGTTCTTC. This sequence encodes CASSPRSYNEQFF. The full variable domain, its missing parts supplied by reference TRBV5-6 and TRBJ2-1, is DAGVTQSPTHLIKTRGQQVTLRCSPKSGHDTVSWYQQALGQGPQFIFQYYEEEERQRGNFPDRFSGHQFPNYSSELNVNALLLGDSALYLCASSPRSYNEQFFGPGTRLTVL.

This chain's CDR3 is CASSSSGLLYNEQFF. In DNA, the CDR3 is TGTGCCAGCAGTAGCAGCGGGCTACTGTACAATGAGCAGTTCTTC. V usage is TRBV7-2 and J usage is TRBJ2-1, with D maybe TRBD2 (6 bases). The CDR3 runs 15 residues. CDR1 and CDR2 (germline): SGHTA, FQGNSA. V was clipped by 6 bases and J by 4 bases, with 16 bases between them.

The rearrangement links TRBV4-1 to TRBJ2-3; 11 bases fit TRBD2. Losses at the gene ends were 0 bases for V and 3 bases for J; bases not matched to a gene: 14. The CDR3 loop spans 20 amino acids. Germline V gene lookup returns CDR1 MGHRA and CDR2 YSYEKL. CDR3 coding DNA: TGCGCCAGCAGCCAAGAGTCTCCCCAACTAGCGGGAGCGTTTACAGATACGCAGTATTTT. This gives the protein CASSQESPQLAGAFTDTQYF.

This clone appeared a single time. V gene TRBV10-3 combines with J gene TRBJ2-1, with TRBD2 matching over 8 bases. The V gene end was trimmed by 3 bases and the J gene end by 8 bases; junction bases not matched to a gene: 9. The CDR3 is 15 residues long. CDR1 is ENHRY, CDR2 SYGVKD, per germline. The CDR3 sequence: CAISDTGGARYEQFF. The CDR3 DNA is TGTGCCATCAGTGATACGGGAGGGGCCAGGTATGAGCAGTTCTTC.

V gene TRBV14 combines with J gene TRBJ1-2; D gene uncertain. Germline values: CDR1 SGHDN, CDR2 FVKESK. V lost 4 bases to trimming and J lost 4 bases, with 19 bases between them. The CDR3 is made up of 16 amino acids. The CDR3 nucleotides read TGTGCCAGCAGCCCACTTAAGAGGGAAGAGAGCTATGGCTACACCTTC. Its protein is CASSPLKREESYGYTF.

V and J are TRBV18 and TRBJ2-7; the match to TRBD1 covers 10 bases. With 1 base clipped from V and 8 bases from J, the junction kept 17 bases outside the gene matches. The CDR3 is 18 amino acids. From germline, CDR1 is KGHSH and CDR2 LQKENI. The DNA of the CDR3 is TGTGCCAGCTCACCACTGCTGAATGACAGGGGGCGCGGTAGACAGCAGTACTTC. This codes for CASSPLLNDRGRGRQQYF.

The chain has TRBV4-2 and TRBJ2-7; 9 bases match TRBD2. The CDR3 is made up of 15 amino acids. The germline CDR1 and CDR2 sequences are LGHNA and YNFKEQ. Unmatched junction bases numbered 8, after V lost 3 bases and J lost 5 bases. CDR3 amino acids: CASSQASGDGDEQYF. CDR3 bases: TGTGCCAGCAGCCAGGCTAGCGGGGACGGAGACGAGCAGTACTTC.

The chain uses TRBV30 and TRBJ2-5, with 11 positions matching TRBD1. Unmatched junction bases numbered 10, after V lost 0 bases and J lost 1 base. This CDR3 is 18 amino acids long. The germline V gene has CDR1 GTSNPN and CDR2 SVGIG (reference sequence). CDR3 sequence (DNA): TGTGCCTGGAGTGTCGGGACAGGGGGACCTACTACCCAAGAGACCCAGTACTTC. Translation: CAWSVGTGGPTTQETQYF.

V is TRBV27 and J is TRBJ2-2, with 9 bases that match TRBD1. In germline, CDR1 is MNHEY, CDR2 SMNVEV (reference sequence). CDR3 length equals 16 residues. The V gene end was trimmed by 6 bases and the J gene end by 6 bases; junction bases not matched to a gene: 11. The CDR3, as DNA: TGTGCCAGCAGCGGTGGACAGGGGAAGCACGCCGGGGAGCTGTTTTTT. Translated: CASSGGQGKHAGELFF.

The sample holds one count of this clone. Here the CDR3 DNA reads TGTGCCACCAGCAGAGATCTGAAGGGGTCCAAAAACATTCAGTACTTC. This gives the protein CATSRDLKGSKNIQYF. The chain is built from TRBV15 and TRBJ2-4, with a tentative D call TRBD1 (5 bases). This CDR3 is 16 amino acids long. V was trimmed by 0 bases and J by 2 bases, leaving 11 bases between them. Germline CDR1 and CDR2: LNHNV and YYDKDF (reference sequence).

The chain has TRBV6-6 and TRBJ1-5, with D perhaps matching TRBD1 (6 bases). In germline, CDR1 is MNHNY, CDR2 SVGAGI (reference sequence). The CDR3 has 13 residues. Deletions cut 7 bases from V and 4 bases from J, with 11 bases between. Here the CDR3 reads CASNLRGNQPQHF. The CDR3 DNA reads as TGTGCCAGCAACCTTAGGGGGAATCAGCCCCAGCATTTT.

The J gene is TRBJ2-7, the V gene TRBV2, with TRBD1 as a possible D gene (6 bases). From germline, CDR1 is SNHLY and CDR2 FYNNEI. Trimming removed 4 bases from V and 3 bases from J, with 16 bases in between. The CDR3 is 15 residues long. Written as DNA, the CDR3 is TGTGCCAGCAGTGGACAGGCCGCCCCCCACTACGAGCAGTACTTC. It codes for CASSGQAAPHYEQYF.

V is TRBV7-9 and J is TRBJ1-3; 7 bases are a match to TRBD1. Germline assignment: CDR1 SEHNR and CDR2 FQNEAQ (reference sequence). The CDR3 is 15 residues long. Trimming cost V 2 bases and J 1 base; bases outside gene matches: 2. The CDR3 here is CASSLRGLSGNTIYF. DNA of the CDR3: TGTGCCAGCAGCTTAAGGGGGCTATCTGGAAACACCATATATTTT.

The genes are TRBV5-8 and TRBJ2-7; D ambiguous. Trimming cost V 1 base and J 0 bases, with 14 bases left between them. CDR3 length equals 16 residues. The germline V gene encodes CDR1 SGHTS and CDR2 YDEGEE. In nucleotides, the CDR3 is TGTGCCAGCAGCTTGCAGCGAAGTTCCCCCTCCTACGAGCAGTACTTC. It translates to CASSLQRSSPSYEQYF. Full variable domain (outside the CDR3, taken from reference TRBV5-8 and TRBJ2-7): EAGVTQSPTHLIKTRGQQATLRCSPISGHTSVYWYQQALGLGLQFLLWYDEGEERNRGNFPPRFSGRQFPNYSSELNVNALELEDSALYLCASSLQRSSPSYEQYFGPGTRLTVT.

The chain employs TRBV25-1 and TRBJ2-7; 8 nucleotides line up with TRBD1. Germline V lookup: CDR1 MGHDK, CDR2 SYGVNS. Losses at the gene ends were 4 bases for V and 7 bases for J; bases not matched to a gene: 12. This CDR3 spans 15 amino acids. CDR3 sequence (DNA): TGTGCCAGCAGTGGATTCCGACAGGGGCGAAGGGAGCAGTACTTC. Translation: CASSGFRQGRREQYF.

This chain joins TRBV6-1 and TRBJ2-7; TRBD1 matches at 9 bases. V dropped 8 bases and J dropped 3; count of bases not matched to a gene: 11. The CDR3 sequence is 15 residues long. CDR1 and CDR2 from the germline V gene are MNHNS and SASEGT. In DNA form, the CDR3 reads TGTGCCAGCGACTCTCCGGGACAGGGACTCTACGAGCAGTACTTC. Encoded protein: CASDSPGQGLYEQYF.

This chain uses TRBV19 with TRBJ1-5, with D tentatively TRBD1 (6 bases). V was shortened by 7 bases and J by 6 bases, with 22 bases between the two germline ends. CDR3 length: 16 residues. Germline values: CDR1 LNHDA, CDR2 SQIVND (reference sequence). The CDR3 DNA sequence: TGTGCCAGTACCGTACTTTGGCAGGGGAGAATTCAGCCCCAGCATTTT. Amino acids: CASTVLWQGRIQPQHF. Variable domain in full (rest from reference TRBV19 and TRBJ1-5): DGGITQSPKYLFRKEGQNVTLSCEQNLNHDAMYWYRQDPGQGLRLIYYSQIVNDFQKGDIAEGYSVSREKKESFPLTVTSAQKNPTAFYLCASTVLWQGRIQPQHFGDGTRLSIL.

V gene TRBV5-4 combines with J gene TRBJ2-1; D may be TRBD2 (5 bases). This CDR3 is built from 14 residues. The germline gives CDR1 SGHNT, CDR2 YYREEE (reference sequence). The germline V and J ends were trimmed by 2 bases and 3 bases, with 9 bases remaining between them. The CDR3 reads CASSFDYNYNEQFF. As DNA, the CDR3 is TGTGCCAGCAGCTTTGACTACAACTACAATGAGCAGTTCTTC.

The chain joins TRBV5-6 to TRBJ1-1; TRBD1 might be the D (5 bases). Trimming cost V 1 base and J 0 bases, with 16 bases left between them. The CDR3 has 17 residues. Germline CDR1 reads SGHDT; CDR2 reads YYEEEE. The CDR3 nucleotides read TGTGCCAGCAGCTTGCCATTCACAGGACCCATGAACACTGAAGCTTTCTTT. This gives the protein CASSLPFTGPMNTEAFF.

The genes are TRBV14 and TRBJ2-7, with 8 nucleotides matching TRBD1. The CDR3 extends over 15 amino acids. CDR1 and CDR2 (germline): SGHDN, FVKESK. The junction had 6 bases not matched to a gene; V was cut back by 4 bases and J by 1 base. Here the CDR3 reads CASSRRTGTSYEQYF. CDR3 nucleotides: TGTGCCAGCAGCCGGAGGACAGGGACGTCCTACGAGCAGTACTTC.

The chain uses TRBV7-4 and TRBJ2-5, with D possibly TRBD2 on 7 matching bases. This CDR3 contains 18 residues. Per germline, CDR1 SGHVT and CDR2 SQSDAQ. V was shortened by 3 bases and J by 5 bases, with 25 bases between the two germline ends. The CDR3 here is CASSFPGGQTTSRETQYF. The CDR3 DNA is TGTGCCAGCAGCTTCCCCGGGGGGCAGACAACCTCCCGGGAGACCCAGTACTTC.

The V gene is TRBV19, the J gene TRBJ2-2; D perhaps matches TRBD1 (5 bases). The CDR3 spans 16 residues. Germline V gene lookup returns CDR1 LNHDA and CDR2 SQIVND (reference sequence). V lost 3 bases and J lost 6, with 17 bases in between. In DNA form, the CDR3 reads TGTGCCAGTAGTATTCGACAGACATTTGTGCCCGGGGAGCTGTTTTTT. Residues: CASSIRQTFVPGELFF.

The genes are TRBV5-1 and TRBJ2-5; weak D call: TRBD1 (5 bases). Germline CDR1 and CDR2: SGHRS and YFSETQ. There are 14 residues in the CDR3. Trimming left V 0 bases short and J 4 bases short, with 10 bases between. This chain's CDR3 is CASSLGQHRETQYF. As DNA, the CDR3 is TGCGCCAGCAGCTTGGGACAGCACCGAGAGACCCAGTACTTC. Combining the CDR3 with reference TRBV5-1 and TRBJ2-5 gives the whole variable domain KAGVTQTPRYLIKTRGQQVTLSCSPISGHRSVSWYQQTPGQGLQFLFEYFSETQRNKGNFPGRFSGRQFSNSRSEMNVSTLELGDSALYLCASSLGQHRETQYFGPGTRLLVL.

A remark on this clone: The junction shows a germline mismatch at one end, possibly a read error. The V and J genes are TRBV30 and TRBJ1-1, with D hard to call. Germline CDR1 is GTSNPN and CDR2 is SVGIG (reference sequence). CDR3 length: 11 residues. DNA of the CDR3: TGTGCCTGGAGTGGCCGGACTGGAGCTTTCTTT. This gives the protein CAWSGRTGAFF.